This is a list of T cell receptor beta chains from one sample in a study of T cells in Graves' hyperthyroidism and ophthalmopathy. TCRdb re-analysed the multiplex PCR reads in MiXCR, keeping a single row per CDR3 protein. This table has 300,000 to 450,000 distinct CDR3 sequences, more than 12% appearing once. The source material was blood. All receptors come from a woman aged 30 to 39 with Graves' ophthalmopathy. CDR3s include the opening cysteine and the closing phenylalanine or tryptophan. The D gene is left open where the match is weak. Only part of the rows carry a size: once, few, many, or a class if the clone is expanded.

D,J,size,V,DNA,CDR3
TRBD2,TRBJ2-5,NA,TRBV5-6,TGTGCCAGCAGATATAGCGGGGGAGGTGAAGAGACCCAGTACTTC,CASRYSGGGEETQYF
TRBD2,TRBJ2-7,many,TRBV7-9,TGTGCCATCTATACCCGCGTGATATCGGCGAGCGGGGTAGGCTACGAGCAGTACTTC,CAIYTRVISASGVGYEQYF
TRBD2,TRBJ2-3,few,TRBV20-1,TGCAGTGCTAGAGATGTAGCGGGGGGGCTAGATACGCAGTATTTT,CSARDVAGGLDTQYF
NA,TRBJ1-2,NA,TRBV11-2,TGTGCCAGCAGCCCCCAGGCAGACGTACCCTATGGCTACACCTTC,CASSPQADVPYGYTF
NA,TRBJ1-4,many,TRBV12-3/TRBV12-4,TGTGCCAGCAGTCCAGGGGCTCTCCCCACTCTTAATGAAAAACTGTTTTTT,CASSPGALPTLNEKLFF
TRBD1,TRBJ1-4,few,TRBV20-1,TGCAGTGCTACCCGGGACAGGGTCCGGGAAAAACTGTTTTTT,CSATRDRVREKLFF
NA,TRBJ2-1,many,TRBV3-1,TGTGCCAGCAGCCAAAACAGGGGAGGTGAGCAGTTCTTC,CASSQNRGGEQFF
TRBD2,TRBJ2-3,NA,TRBV5-1,TGCGCCAGCAGCTTAGGACTAGCGGGGGGGTCCGGCACAGATACGCAGTATTTT,CASSLGLAGGSGTDTQYF
NA,TRBJ1-2,NA,TRBV19,TGTGCCAGCCAAGGAGGACACCTTTATGGCTACACCTTC,CASQGGHLYGYTF
NA,TRBJ2-6,many,TRBV5-8,TGTGCCAGCAGCCCCGGGACTGCGAGCTCTGGGGCCAACGTCCTGACTTTC,CASSPGTASSGANVLTF
NA,TRBJ1-5,few,TRBV20-1,TGCAGTGCCACGCCACAGGGAAATCAGCCCCAGCATTTT,CSATPQGNQPQHF
NA,TRBJ2-7,few,TRBV7-6,TGTGCCAGCAGCTTAGGTGCACAAGGGAGTGGGGAGCAGTACTTC,CASSLGAQGSGEQYF
TRBD1,TRBJ1-1,many,TRBV15,TGTGCCACCAGCGAAACGGGACAGGGGGCCACTGAAGCTTTCTTT,CATSETGQGATEAFF
NA,TRBJ2-3,many,TRBV28,TGTGCCAGCAGTTCCCAGGGAGATCTCACAGATACGCAGTATTTT,CASSSQGDLTDTQYF
NA,TRBJ1-5,many,TRBV6-1,TGTGCCAGCAGTGAAAGAGGGCAGGCCCACCAGCCCCAGCATTTT,CASSERGQAHQPQHF
NA,TRBJ2-3,many,TRBV9,TGTGCCAGCAGCGCGGAGTCACTGAGCACAGATACGCAGTATTTT,CASSAESLSTDTQYF
NA,TRBJ2-7,many,TRBV3-1,TGTGCCAGCAGCCAAGATCTCGGGGACGAGCAGTACTTC,CASSQDLGDEQYF